A selection of T cell receptor beta chains follows, all from one sample in a study of beta chain features in type 1 diabetes. Measured with immunoSEQ multiplex PCR; TCRdb has only the in-frame clones, and not every one. The sample has 240,000 or so clones, roughly 22% seen once; the top ten hold 0.028%. Sequenced material: naive CD4+ T cells from blood. The receptors derive from a woman aged 40 to 50 with type 1 diabetes. Each CDR3 is given with its conserved first and last residue. A D gene is named only where the DNA matches it firmly. Expanded clones get a size class; other rows say once, few or many, or leave the size out.

size,J,D,V,CDR3,DNA
few,TRBJ2-5,NA,TRBV27,CASSFQFGGTQYF,TGTGCCAGCAGTTTTCAGTTTGGCGGGACCCAGTACTTC
few,TRBJ2-1,NA,TRBV15,CATSREPGNEQFF,TGTGCCACCAGCAGAGAGCCGGGGAATGAGCAGTTCTTC
few,TRBJ2-3,TRBD2,TRBV7-9,CASILAGHTDTQYF,TGTGCCAGCATTCTAGCGGGCCACACAGATACGCAGTATTTT
few,TRBJ2-7,NA,TRBV2,CASSVGLLGEQYF,TGTGCCAGCAGTGTGGGCCTTCTGGGCGAGCAGTACTTC
NA,TRBJ2-3,TRBD2,TRBV4-2,CASSQELAGSDTQYF,TGTGCCAGCAGCCAAGAACTAGCGGGCTCTGATACGCAGTATTTT
NA,TRBJ1-1,TRBD1,TRBV4-3,CASSRDRAGTEAFF,TGCGCCAGCAGCAGGGACAGGGCTGGCACTGAAGCTTTCTTT
NA,TRBJ1-1,NA,TRBV5-4,CASGGRGTEAFF,TGTGCCAGCGGAGGCCGGGGTACTGAAGCTTTCTTT
few,TRBJ2-5,NA,TRBV28,CASRQGGAIQETQYF,TGTGCCAGCAGACAGGGAGGGGCCATCCAAGAGACCCAGTACTTC
few,TRBJ2-1,NA,TRBV7-2,CASSSTRSRSYNEQFF,TGTGCCAGCAGCTCCACTCGGTCAAGGAGCTACAATGAGCAGTTCTTC
NA,TRBJ2-5,TRBD2,TRBV18,CASSPRPSGEQETQYF,TGTGCCAGCTCACCACGGCCTAGCGGGGAGCAAGAGACCCAGTACTTC
NA,TRBJ1-2,TRBD1,TRBV5-1,CASSSATGRGYTF,TGCGCCAGCAGCTCGGCGACAGGGAGAGGCTACACCTTC
NA,TRBJ1-2,TRBD1,TRBV30,CAWSTGTGGANYGYTF,TGTGCCTGGAGTACCGGGACAGGGGGAGCTAACTATGGCTACACCTTC
NA,TRBJ2-1,TRBD2,TRBV4-2,CASSKGLAGDNEQFF,TGTGCCAGCAGCAAAGGGCTAGCGGGGGACAATGAGCAGTTCTTC
once,TRBJ2-7,NA,TRBV2,CASRTGKLVYEQYF,TGTGCCAGCAGAACCGGGAAGTTGGTCTACGAGCAGTACTTC
NA,TRBJ1-1,NA,TRBV28,CASSPGGAGTEAFF,TGTGCCAGCAGCCCGGGGGGGGCTGGCACTGAAGCTTTCTTT
few,TRBJ2-3,TRBD2,TRBV10-3,CAISQREEVDTQYF,TGTGCCATCAGCCAGCGGGAGGAGGTAGATACGCAGTATTTT
few,TRBJ2-3,NA,TRBV5-4,CASSGWARGGDTQYF,TGTGCCAGCAGCGGGTGGGCACGGGGTGGAGATACGCAGTATTTT
NA,TRBJ2-1,TRBD1,TRBV2,CASSRGTGKNEQFF,TGTGCCAGCAGCAGGGGGACAGGAAAAAATGAGCAGTTCTTC
NA,TRBJ2-4,TRBD1,TRBV5-6,CASSFPGTGSKNIQYF,TGTGCCAGCAGCTTCCCCGGGACAGGCTCTAAAAACATTCAGTACTTC
few,TRBJ1-1,NA,TRBV7-9,CASSFRSEAFF,TGTGCCAGCAGCTTTCGGAGTGAAGCTTTCTTT
NA,TRBJ1-5,NA,TRBV29-1,CSVEVGRNQPQHF,TGCAGCGTTGAAGTAGGGAGGAATCAGCCCCAGCATTTT
NA,TRBJ2-4,NA,TRBV7-2,CASSLVPQGQNIQYF,TGTGCCAGCAGCTTAGTCCCGCAGGGGCAAAACATTCAGTACTTC
NA,TRBJ2-3,NA,TRBV11-2,CASRGTGKDTQYF,TGTGCCAGCAGGGGAACAGGGAAGGATACGCAGTATTTT
NA,TRBJ1-2,TRBD1,TRBV4-1,CASSQDIRGPDYTF,TGCGCCAGCAGCCAAGATATAAGGGGGCCTGACTACACCTTC
NA,TRBJ1-6,TRBD1,TRBV2,CATGTGPYNSPLHF,TGTGCCACTGGGACAGGGCCATATAATTCACCCCTCCACTTT
NA,TRBJ1-2,NA,TRBV25-1,CASSEDTKVYGYTF,TGTGCCAGCAGTGAAGACACCAAAGTTTATGGCTACACCTTC
NA,TRBJ2-3,NA,TRBV5-4,CASSFTDPTDTQYF,TGTGCCAGCAGCTTTACAGATCCCACAGATACGCAGTATTTT
NA,TRBJ2-3,TRBD2,TRBV4-2,CASSQELSGGPADTQYF,TGTGCCAGCAGCCAAGAGCTATCGGGGGGACCGGCAGATACGCAGTATTTT
NA,TRBJ2-1,NA,TRBV7-2,CASSLAGVTYNEQFF,TGTGCCAGCAGCTTAGCGGGAGTGACCTACAATGAGCAGTTCTTC
NA,TRBJ1-2,NA,TRBV28,CASSLRWNYGYTF,TGTGCCAGCAGTTTACGGTGGAACTATGGCTACACCTTC
few,TRBJ2-2,NA,TRBV9,CASSVELSERELFF,TGTGCCAGCAGCGTAGAGCTCTCGGAGCGGGAGCTGTTTTTT
few,TRBJ1-4,NA,TRBV7-2,CASSLRRGEKLFF,TGTGCCAGCAGCCTCAGACGGGGTGAAAAACTGTTTTTT
NA,TRBJ1-6,NA,TRBV6-6,CASNRVNSPLHF,TGTGCCAGCAACAGGGTTAATTCACCCCTCCACTTT
NA,TRBJ1-4,NA,TRBV4-1,CASSQEERSRELFF,TGCGCCAGCAGCCAAGAAGAAAGGAGTCGGGAACTGTTTTTT
few,TRBJ2-2,TRBD2,TRBV4-1,CASSQDNRGGWVGELFF,TGCGCCAGCAGCCAAGATAATCGCGGGGGATGGGTCGGGGAGCTGTTTTTT
few,TRBJ2-5,NA,TRBV5-1,CASSPTGRFQETQYF,TGCGCCAGCAGCCCCACTGGGAGGTTTCAAGAGACCCAGTACTTC